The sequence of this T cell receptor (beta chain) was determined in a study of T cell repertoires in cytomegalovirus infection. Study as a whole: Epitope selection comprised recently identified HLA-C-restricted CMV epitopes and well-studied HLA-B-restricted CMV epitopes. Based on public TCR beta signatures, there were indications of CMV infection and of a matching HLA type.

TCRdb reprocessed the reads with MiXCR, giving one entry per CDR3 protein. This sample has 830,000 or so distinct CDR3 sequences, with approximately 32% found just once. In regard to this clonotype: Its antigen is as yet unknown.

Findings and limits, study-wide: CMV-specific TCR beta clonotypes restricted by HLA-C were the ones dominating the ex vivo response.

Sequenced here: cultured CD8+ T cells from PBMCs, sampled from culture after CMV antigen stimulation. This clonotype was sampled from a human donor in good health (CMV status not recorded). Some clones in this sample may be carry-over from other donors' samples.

DNA of the CDR3: TGTGCCAGCAGTACGCACAATACGCAGTATTTT. It specifies CASSTHNTQYF. V is TRBV27 and J is TRBJ2-3; D not resolved. V was trimmed by 5 bases and J by 7 bases, leaving 7 bases between them. Germline CDR1 is MNHEY and CDR2 is SMNVEV (reference sequence). CDR3 size: 11 residues.